Listed here are 28 T cell receptor beta chains from one sample, sequenced in a study of T cells after posttransplantation cyclophosphamide. Profiled with immunoSEQ multiplex PCR; TCRdb holds only in-frame clones, not every one. This table holds some 6,900 clones, more than 80% found once. Busulfan-fludarabine conditioning, marrow transplant, and cyclophosphamide on days +3 and +4 were administered. The material was CD8+ T cells sorted from blood, obtained after allogeneic stem cell transplant with posttransplant cyclophosphamide. The receptors here all came from a male patient aged 60-69 years who received an allogeneic stem cell transplant from a related donor and was CMV-positive. Some T cells may be graft donor cells.

This clone appeared once. The V and J genes are TRBV19 and TRBJ1-5, with D unclear. Germline assignment: CDR1 LNHDA and CDR2 SQIVND (reference sequence). V was clipped by 1 base and J by 1 base, with 11 bases between them. This CDR3 comprises 16 residues. This CDR3 reads CASSIAGGRSNQPQHF. The CDR3 DNA reads as TGTGCCAGTAGTATAGCAGGAGGCCGGAGCAATCAGCCCCAGCATTTT.

This clone is a singleton in its sample. The genes are TRBV4-2 and TRBJ2-7; 7 positions agree with TRBD2. The CDR3 sequence is 15 residues long. Germline V gene lookup returns CDR1 LGHNA and CDR2 YNFKEQ. V shed 4 bases and J 1 base; nucleotides not matched to a gene: 7. The CDR3 coding sequence is TGTGCCAGCAGCCCTCCTGGAGCGGGGTCCTACGAGCAGTACTTC. Encoded protein: CASSPPGAGSYEQYF.

The J gene is TRBJ2-2, the V gene TRBV7-6; 12 nucleotides align to TRBD2. This CDR3 is built from 17 residues. Losses at the gene ends were 5 bases for V and 2 bases for J; bases not matched to a gene: 6. The V gene's germline CDR1 is SGHVS and CDR2 FNYEAQ. The CDR3 DNA reads as TGTGCCAGCAGCCGTACTAGCGGGGGGCCTAACACCGGGGAGCTGTTTTTT. As protein: CASSRTSGGPNTGELFF.

The chain combines TRBV4-2 with TRBJ2-3; 14 nucleotides match TRBD2. CDR1 LGHNA and CDR2 YNFKEQ come from the germline V gene. Unmatched junction bases numbered 3, after V lost 1 base and J lost 0 bases. The CDR3 spans 18 residues. CDR3 bases: TGTGCCAGCAGCCAAGGACTAGCGGGGGGGCCTAGCACAGATACGCAGTATTTT. Amino acids: CASSQGLAGGPSTDTQYF.

This chain links TRBV19 with TRBJ1-1; no clear D gene. Germline V CDR1 and CDR2: LNHDA, SQIVND (reference sequence). This CDR3 is built from 15 residues. V lost 3 bases to trimming and J lost 0 bases, with 11 bases between them. CDR3 in DNA: TGTGCCAGTAGTATTTCCTACCCTCTGAACACTGAAGCTTTCTTT. Protein: CASSISYPLNTEAFF.

The V and J genes are TRBV4-1 and TRBJ1-1; the D gene is possibly TRBD1 (5 bases). The V gene lost 3 bases and the J gene lost 1 base, with 12 bases spanning the gap. Looked up from germline, CDR1 is MGHRA and CDR2 is YSYEKL. The CDR3 sequence is 15 residues long. The CDR3 DNA reads as TGCGCCAGCAGCCACCCGGACATCTCGAACACTGAAGCTTTCTTT. Amino acids: CASSHPDISNTEAFF.

This chain joins TRBV7-6 and TRBJ2-1; 7 positions agree with TRBD1. The germline V gene encodes CDR1 SGHVS and CDR2 FNYEAQ. This CDR3 spans 14 amino acids. V lost 4 bases, J lost 6 bases, and 6 bases stayed unmatched. CDR3 DNA: TGTGCCAGCAGCTCAACAGGGGCGGTCAATGAGCAGTTCTTC. Protein sequence: CASSSTGAVNEQFF.

This rearrangement joins TRBV28 to TRBJ1-4; TRBD1 matches 8 bases. With 3 bases clipped from V and 6 bases from J, the junction kept 3 bases outside the gene matches. The CDR3 loop spans 14 amino acids. The V gene's germline CDR1 is MDHEN and CDR2 SYDVKM. This chain's CDR3 is CASSFRGPYEKLFF. CDR3 coding DNA: TGTGCCAGCAGTTTCAGGGGGCCGTATGAAAAACTGTTTTTT.

The chain uses TRBV4-3 and TRBJ1-4; possible D gene TRBD1, 6 bases. Between the trimmed V and J ends, which lost 8 bases and 8 bases, there was a span of 18 bases. The V gene's germline CDR1 is LGHNA and CDR2 YSLEER. This CDR3 is built from 14 residues. CDR3 in DNA: TGCGCCAGCGAATACACAGGGCCCTACGAAAAACTGTTTTTT. Translating it yields CASEYTGPYEKLFF.

Comment on this clone: Germline and junction disagree at one end, which may indicate a read error. V usage is TRBV5-1 and J usage is TRBJ1-3; no clear D gene. The CDR3 has 17 amino acids. The germline CDR1 and CDR2 sequences are SGHRS and YFSETQ. Written as DNA, the CDR3 is TGCGCCAGCAGCCCGGACGCGGGAACCAGCTCTGAAAACACCATATATTTT. Protein product: CASSPDAGTSSENTIYF.

J is TRBJ2-3 and V is TRBV18; 7 positions agree with TRBD2. The CDR3 runs to 14 residues. Losses at the gene ends were 3 bases for V and 5 bases for J; bases not matched to a gene: 5. The germline V gene encodes CDR1 KGHSH and CDR2 LQKENI. The CDR3 coding sequence is TGTGCCAGCTCACCTCCGGGGGGACGAGATACGCAGTATTTT. It is translated as CASSPPGGRDTQYF. The full variable domain, in which reference TRBV18 and TRBJ2-3 provide the parts outside the CDR3, is NAGVMQNPRHLVRRRGQEARLRCSPMKGHSHVYWYRQLPEEGLKFMVYLQKENIIDESGMPKERFSAEFPKEGPSILRIQQVVRGDSAAYFCASSPPGGRDTQYFGPGTRLTVL.

CDR3 DNA: TGCGCCAGCAGCGGAGGTACGGGACAGGGACTTAACGAGCAGTACTTC. Protein: CASSGGTGQGLNEQYF. The chain is built from TRBV4-3 and TRBJ2-7, with 9 positions matching TRBD1. Germline values: CDR1 LGHNA, CDR2 YSLEER. With V trimmed by 5 bases and J by 5 bases, 13 bases remained unmatched. The CDR3 contains 16 residues.

The chain employs TRBV6-4 and TRBJ2-3, with 8 bases lining up with TRBD2. Germline trimming cut 0 bases from V and 1 base from J; bases unmatched to any gene: 0. The length of the CDR3 is 15 residues. Germline CDR1 MRHNA, CDR2 SNTAGT. The CDR3 protein is CASSDSRGGTDTQYF. CDR3 sequence (DNA): TGTGCCAGCAGTGACTCGCGGGGGGGCACAGATACGCAGTATTTT.

The chain employs TRBV7-2 and TRBJ1-6; D unresolved. This CDR3 spans 14 amino acids. V dropped 2 bases and J dropped 14 bases, with 16 bases sitting between them. CDR1 SGHTA and CDR2 FQGNSA come from the germline V gene. The CDR3 nucleotides are TGTGCCAGCAGCTTAAGCGCCGCATTGAGGACCCTCCACTTT. It codes for CASSLSAALRTLHF.

The chain combines TRBV2 with TRBJ1-1; D perhaps matches TRBD1 (5 bases). The V gene's germline CDR1 is SNHLY and CDR2 FYNNEI. Trimming shortened V by 7 bases and J by 0 bases, and 24 bases separated the two germline ends. This CDR3 contains 18 residues. CDR3 sequence: CASILGTHGTVMNTEAFF. In DNA, the CDR3 is TGTGCCAGCATCCTAGGGACTCATGGGACCGTCATGAACACTGAAGCTTTCTTT. The whole variable domain, remainder taken from reference TRBV2 and TRBJ1-1, is EPEVTQTPSHQVTQMGQEVILRCVPISNHLYFYWYRQILGQKVEFLVSFYNNEISEKSEIFDDQFSVERPDGSNFTLKIRSTKLEDSAMYFCASILGTHGTVMNTEAFFGQGTRLTVV.

This clone was seen a handful of times. This chain connects TRBV13 to TRBJ1-1; D possibly corresponds to TRBD1 (5 bases). Germline CDR1 is PRHDT and CDR2 is FYEKMQ (reference sequence). V was clipped by 2 bases and J by 3 bases, with 13 bases between them. The CDR3 contains 15 residues. The CDR3 sequence is CASSLRGSFDTEAFF. CDR3 bases: TGTGCCAGCAGCTTACGGGGGTCATTTGACACTGAAGCTTTCTTT.

This CDR3 reads CASSIGGHEQYF. CDR3 nucleotide sequence: TGTGCCAGCAGCATAGGGGGGCACGAGCAGTACTTC. The chain links TRBV7-9 to TRBJ2-7, with D perhaps given as TRBD1 or TRBD2 (6 bases each). Germline CDR1 is SEHNR and CDR2 is FQNEAQ (reference sequence). V lost 5 bases, J lost 5 bases, and 10 bases lay in between. The length of the CDR3 is 12 residues.

The chain uses TRBV7-6 and TRBJ2-1; D unclear. CDR1 is SGHVS and CDR2 is FNYEAQ in the germline V gene. This CDR3 region has 12 residues. The V end lost 1 base, the J end lost 9 bases, and 7 bases lay between the germline ends. CDR3 in DNA: TGTGCCAGCAGCTTAGTGGCGGTTGAGCAGTTCTTC. Its protein is CASSLVAVEQFF.

This chain joins TRBV4-3 and TRBJ2-2; 10 bases map to TRBD1. In germline, CDR1 is LGHNA, CDR2 YSLEER. The length of the CDR3 is 18 residues. The ends lost 0 bases at V and 4 bases at J; junction bases unmatched: 8. CDR3 DNA sequence: TGCGCCAGCAGCCAAGAGGGGCCTGGGACAGGGGTCACCGGGGAGCTGTTTTTT. It yields the protein CASSQEGPGTGVTGELFF.

This sequence joins TRBV6-1 and TRBJ2-6, with a possible D match to TRBD2 (5 bases). The CDR3 has 14 residues. Germline CDR1 is MNHNS and CDR2 is SASEGT. Between the trimmed V and J ends, which lost 1 base and 4 bases, there was a span of 5 bases. The CDR3 nucleotides read TGTGCCAGCAGTGAAGGGGAGGGGGCCAACGTCCTGACTTTC. It translates to CASSEGEGANVLTF.

This chain joins TRBV9 and TRBJ2-1; possible D gene TRBD2, 5 bases. This CDR3 has 15 residues. CDR1 is SGDLS and CDR2 is YYNGEE in the germline V gene. Trimming took 4 bases from V and 3 from J, leaving 14 bases between them. CDR3 amino acids: CASSLGSASYNEQFF. The CDR3 DNA follows: TGTGCCAGCAGCTTGGGTAGCGCTAGCTACAATGAGCAGTTCTTC.

The chain uses TRBV23-1 and TRBJ2-7; 7 nucleotides line up with TRBD1. TRBV23-1 counts as an open reading frame of uncertain function. V dropped 9 bases and J dropped 0; count of bases not matched to a gene: 20. CDR3 length: 18 residues. DNA for the CDR3: TGCGCCAGTACCTATGTTGGACAGGCCAACATTAGCTCCTACGAGCAGTACTTC. Translation gives CASTYVGQANISSYEQYF.

A note on this clone: The same CDR3 arises from other DNA sequences in this sample as well. The V gene is TRBV21-1, the J gene TRBJ1-6; TRBD1 reflects the table's D call only, with no check against the DNA. TRBV21-1 is annotated as a pseudogene. CDR3 length equals 15 residues. This CDR3 is CASSKTETHNSPLHF. The CDR3 region has the DNA TGTGCCAGCAGCAAGACAGAAACCCATAATTCCCCCCTCCACTTT.

The genes are TRBV27 and TRBJ1-1; the D is unclear. V was trimmed by 7 bases and J by 4 bases, leaving 16 bases between them. The length of the CDR3 is 14 residues. The germline V gene has CDR1 MNHEY and CDR2 SMNVEV (reference sequence). The CDR3 reads CASITTLGSTEAFF. CDR3 nucleotide sequence: TGTGCCAGCATCACCACACTAGGGTCCACTGAAGCTTTCTTT.

The chain employs TRBV19 and TRBJ1-5, with D maybe TRBD1 (5 bases). The germline V gene encodes CDR1 LNHDA and CDR2 SQIVND (reference sequence). The germline V and J ends were trimmed by 10 bases and 2 bases, with 9 bases remaining between them. The CDR3 has 12 residues. CDR3 amino acids: CATTGGNQPQHF. The CDR3 bases are TGTGCCACAACGGGGGGCAATCAGCCCCAGCATTTT.

The chain couples TRBV4-3 to TRBJ2-2; TRBD1 matches 11 bases. Trimming cost V 7 bases and J 6 bases; bases outside gene matches: 7. The CDR3 is made up of 15 amino acids. The V gene's germline CDR1 is LGHNA and CDR2 YSLEER. CDR3 DNA: TGCGCCAGCAAACGAGGACAGGGGGCGTCCGGGGAGCTGTTTTTT. Its translation is CASKRGQGASGELFF.

The V and J genes are TRBV4-1 and TRBJ1-6; 9 bases fit TRBD1. This CDR3 is 15 amino acids long. The germline gives CDR1 MGHRA, CDR2 YSYEKL. Trimming cost V 6 bases and J 8 bases; bases outside gene matches: 8. As DNA, the CDR3 is TGCGCCAGCAGAAACGGACAGGGGTTTGATTCACCCCTCCACTTT. Its protein product is CASRNGQGFDSPLHF.

The sample holds one count of this clone. In nucleotides, the CDR3 is TGTGCCAGCAGCTTAGGCCCGGGGGACAGGGACCTTTGGAACACTGAAGCTTTCTTT. Amino acids: CASSLGPGDRDLWNTEAFF. J is TRBJ1-1 and V is TRBV13; TRBD1 matches 9 bases. The V gene end was trimmed by 0 bases and the J gene end by 1 base; junction bases not matched to a gene: 12. The germline V gene has CDR1 PRHDT and CDR2 FYEKMQ (reference sequence). This CDR3 contains 19 residues.